The rows below give T cell receptor beta chains drawn from one sample of a study of graft-versus-host responses after intestinal transplantation. Profiling relied on immunoSEQ multiplex PCR, and the TCRdb table lists in-frame clones only, not all of them. The sample lists roughly 16,000 clones; approximately 40% were seen once. Sequencing was performed on alloreactive CD8+ T cells from a mixed lymphocyte reaction culture, taken before intestinal transplant. All receptors come from a human patient who received an intestinal transplant. CDR3s include the opening cysteine and the closing phenylalanine or tryptophan. A D gene is named only where the DNA matches it firmly. Size is stated for part of the rows, as once, few or many counts, or as a class when the clone is expanded.

TRBV4-1	NA	TRBJ2-7	few	TGCGCCAGCAGCCAAGTGGCGGGTGGTTCCTACGAGCAGTACTTC	CASSQVAGGSYEQYF
TRBV1	NA	TRBJ1-2	NA	TGCACCAGCAGCCAGGGTACCCCACGACAGAGGATCAAACGAGGTGGCTACACCTTC	CTSSQGTPRQRIKRGGYTF
TRBV19	TRBD1	TRBJ2-7	medium-sized	TGTGCCAGTAGTATTGGGACAGGGGGCCTGTACGAGCAGTACTTC	CASSIGTGGLYEQYF
TRBV9	NA	TRBJ2-3	NA	TGTGCCAGCAGCGTAGGGAGAGACACAGATACGCAGTATTTT	CASSVGRDTDTQYF
TRBV7-9	NA	TRBJ2-7	NA	TGTGCCAGCAGCCCAGACGGAGGCGAGCAGTACTTC	CASSPDGGEQYF
TRBV5-1	NA	TRBJ2-1	NA	TGCGCCAGCAGCTTGAGTTACGTTCTAGCGTACTACGGTTCCTACAATGAGCAGTTCTTC	CASSLSYVLAYYGSYNEQFF
TRBV16	NA	TRBJ1-5	few	TGTGCCAGCTACGAGGGCGAAGACAATCAGCCCCAGCATTTT	CASYEGEDNQPQHF
TRBV27	NA	TRBJ2-1	few	TGTGCCAGCAGTTTTCAAGTCTCCTACAATGAGCAGTTCTTC	CASSFQVSYNEQFF
TRBV6-1	TRBD1	TRBJ2-3	NA	TGTGCCAGCAGTAGACAGGGCGGGACAGATACGCAGTATTTT	CASSRQGGTDTQYF
TRBV4-1	TRBD1	TRBJ2-7	few	TGCGCCAGCAGCCAAGAAGGTGCTACAGGGGCTCCATCCTACGAGCAGTACTTC	CASSQEGATGAPSYEQYF
TRBV27	TRBD2	TRBJ2-2	NA	TGTGCCAGCAGTTTTTACTTAGCGGGAGGGCCTTTATACGGGGAGCTGTTTTTT	CASSFYLAGGPLYGELFF
TRBV5-1	NA	TRBJ1-1	few	TGCGCCAGCAGCTTGGGTGGAACGGGGAACACTGAAGCTTTCTTT	CASSLGGTGNTEAFF
TRBV4-1	NA	TRBJ1-5	NA	TGCGCCAGCAGCCAAGAGCGAATAGGCAACAATAGCAATCAGCCCCGGCATTTT	CASSQERIGNNSNQPRHF
TRBV5-1	TRBD1	TRBJ1-1	NA	TGCGCCAGCAGCTCATACGGGACAGGGGACACTGAAGCTTTCTTT	CASSSYGTGDTEAFF
TRBV6-1	NA	TRBJ1-6	NA	TGTGCCAGCTGGGCGGCAGGTTCCTATAATTCACCCCTCCACTTT	CASWAAGSYNSPLHF
TRBV13	NA	TRBJ2-2	few	TGTGCCAGCAGCACCAGTCCCGGGGAGCTGTTTTTT	CASSTSPGELFF
TRBV2	NA	TRBJ1-5	few	TGTGCCAGCAGTGATGCGAGCAGGGAATTGGATCAGCCCCAGCATTTT	CASSDASRELDQPQHF
TRBV6-5	TRBD2	TRBJ2-2	NA	TGTGCCAGCAGTTACGTGGCTAGCGGGACCACCGGGGAGCTGTTTTTT	CASSYVASGTTGELFF
TRBV19	TRBD2	TRBJ2-1	few	TGTGCCAGTACTGTCGGGGCGTTTTCGGCCGCAGGACTAGCGGTAAAACACTCCTACAATGAGCAGTTCTTC	CASTVGAFSAAGLAVKHSYNEQFF
TRBV6-1	NA	TRBJ2-1	NA	TGTGCCAGCAGTTCGGACGGGAGCTCCTACAATGAGCAGTTCTTC	CASSSDGSSYNEQFF
TRBV9	TRBD1	TRBJ1-1	few	TGTGCCAGCAGCGTAGAGGGGGCGGACACTGAAGCTTTCTTT	CASSVEGADTEAFF
TRBV6-1	NA	TRBJ2-6	NA	TGTGCCAGCAGTGAGGGACAATCTGGGGCCAACGTCCTGACTTTC	CASSEGQSGANVLTF
TRBV7-8	NA	TRBJ2-7	NA	TGTGCCAGCAGCTTAGGTTCCTACGAGCAGTACTTC	CASSLGSYEQYF
TRBV11-1	NA	TRBJ2-3	NA	TGTGCCAGCAGCTTAAGGGATACGCAGTATTTT	CASSLRDTQYF
TRBV4-1	NA	TRBJ2-2	NA	TGTGCCAGCAGCCAAGATTGGGGCAGCGGGGAGCTGTTTTTT	CASSQDWGSGELFF
TRBV4-1	TRBD1	TRBJ2-7	NA	TGCGCCAGCAGCCCACCGGGACAGAACTACGAGCAGTACTTC	CASSPPGQNYEQYF
TRBV11-3	NA	TRBJ1-5	NA	TGTGCCAGCAGCTTTTATGCGGATCCTGGGGTTAGCAATCAGCCCCAGCATTTT	CASSFYADPGVSNQPQHF
TRBV6-1	NA	TRBJ1-5	few	TGTGCCAATTCGGGGGGGGAGTCCAATCAGCCCCAGCATTTT	CANSGGESNQPQHF
TRBV7-6	NA	TRBJ1-1	many	TGTGCCAGCAGTCAACAGGGTCTCACTGAAGCTTTCTTT	CASSQQGLTEAFF
TRBV4-1	NA	TRBJ2-1	few	TGCGCCAGCAGCCAAGGCCCGAATGAGCAGTTCTTC	CASSQGPNEQFF
TRBV7-9	NA	TRBJ2-7	NA	TGTGCCAGCAGCTTAGATATTCTAGATTACGAGCAGTACTTC	CASSLDILDYEQYF
TRBV7-6	NA	TRBJ2-1	NA	TGTGCCAGCACCCACCACTGGGGGGGGGCCAACAATGAGCAGTTCTTC	CASTHHWGGANNEQFF
TRBV6-5	NA	TRBJ1-1	NA	TGTGCCAGCCTACGACAGAACACTGAAGCTTTCTTT	CASLRQNTEAFF
TRBV27	TRBD2	TRBJ2-7	NA	TGTGCCAGCAGGCAATGGGGGGGGGACGAGCAGTACTTC	CASRQWGGDEQYF
TRBV29-1	TRBD1	TRBJ2-7	many	TGCAGCGTTGAAGAGGGAGGACAGGGGGGGGAGTACGAGCAGTACTTC	CSVEEGGQGGEYEQYF
TRBV4-1	NA	TRBJ1-4	few	TGCGCCAGCAGCCCCCTGATGGGGTACGGGAATGAAAAACTGTTTTTT	CASSPLMGYGNEKLFF
TRBV5-6	TRBD1	TRBJ2-7	NA	TGTGCCAGCAGCCTGGGGACAGGGGCCTACGAGCAGTACTTC	CASSLGTGAYEQYF
TRBV27	NA	TRBJ2-7	NA	TGTGCCAGCAGCTTCATTAGGGGGTTCGTGCAGTACTTC	CASSFIRGFVQYF
TRBV7-9	NA	TRBJ1-1	few	TGTGCCAGCAGCTTACCGGTACTGGGGACTGAAGCTTTCTTT	CASSLPVLGTEAFF
TRBV6-6	TRBD1	TRBJ2-5	NA	TGTGCCAGCAGTAAGACAGGGATTCCGGGTGAGACCCAGTACTTC	CASSKTGIPGETQYF
TRBV6-6	TRBD2	TRBJ2-7	few	TGTGCCAGCAGTTACGGACTAGAGTCCTACGAGCAGTACTTC	CASSYGLESYEQYF
TRBV5-1	TRBD1	TRBJ2-7	medium-sized	TGCGCCAGCAGCCCCGGGACAGGGGATTACGAGCAGTACTTC	CASSPGTGDYEQYF
TRBV30	NA	TRBJ2-7	few	TGTGCCTCCCCCCGCGTTTCATGGCACGTATCCTACGAGCAGTACTTC	CASPRVSWHVSYEQYF
TRBV18	NA	TRBJ1-5	few	TGTGCCAGCTCACAGCTAGGACATCACAATCAGCCCCAGCATTTT	CASSQLGHHNQPQHF
TRBV6-5	NA	TRBJ2-6	NA	TGTGCCAGCTCCCCAGGGGCACCCGGGGCCAACGTCCTGACTTTC	CASSPGAPGANVLTF